In this sample, the clone carrying this T cell receptor (beta chain) turned up a few times. The antigen is unknown. These data are taken from a study of CD8+ T cells in alopecia areata. Study results and limitations: The study also sequences resident alphabeta T cells of normal skin in scalp samples.

Once RNA had been extracted, it was reverse transcribed into cDNA to act as the sequencing template. Sequencing used immunoSEQ multiplex PCR; TCRdb keeps in-frame clones, though not all of them. In the table there are about 120,000 clones, around 50% of which are singletons. There are 14 residues in the CDR3. From germline, CDR1 is GTSNPN and CDR2 SVGIG (reference sequence). V was cut by 0 bases and J by 5 bases, with 12 bases left in between. The sample's treatment: oral pan-JAK inhibitor, 5-10 mg twice daily. The receptor was derived from a human donor with alopecia areata. The sequencing here drew on CD8+ T cells sorted from blood, taken at week 24, from a patient treated with tofacitinib. The chain combines TRBV30 with TRBJ2-3, with D perhaps given as TRBD1 or TRBD2 (5 bases each). The CDR3: CAWSVELGVDTQYF. CDR3 sequence (DNA): TGTGCCTGGAGTGTAGAACTGGGGGTAGATACGCAGTATTTT. The full variable domain, with the rest looked up from reference TRBV30 and TRBJ2-3, is SQTIHQWPATLVQPVGSPLSLECTVEGTSNPNLYWYRQAAGRGLQLLFYSVGIGQISSEVPQNLSASRPQDRQFILSSKKLLLSDSGFYLCAWSVELGVDTQYFGPGTRLTVL.